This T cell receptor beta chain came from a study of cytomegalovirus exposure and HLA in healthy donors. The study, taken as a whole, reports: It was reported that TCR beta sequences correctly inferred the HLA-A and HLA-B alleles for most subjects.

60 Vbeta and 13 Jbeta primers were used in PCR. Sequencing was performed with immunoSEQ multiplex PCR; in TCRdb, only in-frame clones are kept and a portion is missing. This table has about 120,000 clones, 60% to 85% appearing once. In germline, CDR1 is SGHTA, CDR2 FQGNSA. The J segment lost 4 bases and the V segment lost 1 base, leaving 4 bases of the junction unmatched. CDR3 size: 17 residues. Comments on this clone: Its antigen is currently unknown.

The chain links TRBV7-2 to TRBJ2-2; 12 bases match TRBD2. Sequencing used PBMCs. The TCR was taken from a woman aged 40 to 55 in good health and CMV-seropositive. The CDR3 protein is CASSLGLAGVGTGELFF. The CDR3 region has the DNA TGTGCCAGCAGCTTAGGACTAGCGGGGGTGGGCACCGGGGAGCTGTTTTTT.